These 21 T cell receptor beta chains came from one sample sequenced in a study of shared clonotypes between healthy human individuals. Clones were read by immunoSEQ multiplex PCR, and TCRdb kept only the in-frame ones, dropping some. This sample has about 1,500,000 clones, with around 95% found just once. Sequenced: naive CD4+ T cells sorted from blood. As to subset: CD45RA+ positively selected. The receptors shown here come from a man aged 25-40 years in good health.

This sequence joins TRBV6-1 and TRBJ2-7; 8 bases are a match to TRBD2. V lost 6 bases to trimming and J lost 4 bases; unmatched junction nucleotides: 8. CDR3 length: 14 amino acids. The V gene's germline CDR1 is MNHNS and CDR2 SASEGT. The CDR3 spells CASRTGTSPYEQYF. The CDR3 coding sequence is TGTGCCAGCAGGACCGGGACTAGTCCATACGAGCAGTACTTC.

As DNA, the CDR3 is TGTGCCAGCAGCCCACCCCCAGCGGGAGGGGTAGAGACCCAGTACTTC. This codes for CASSPPPAGGVETQYF. The chain couples TRBV5-4 to TRBJ2-5; TRBD2 matches at 10 bases. Germline values: CDR1 SGHNT, CDR2 YYREEE (reference sequence). V dropped 4 bases and J dropped 4; count of bases not matched to a gene: 10. The CDR3 covers 16 residues.

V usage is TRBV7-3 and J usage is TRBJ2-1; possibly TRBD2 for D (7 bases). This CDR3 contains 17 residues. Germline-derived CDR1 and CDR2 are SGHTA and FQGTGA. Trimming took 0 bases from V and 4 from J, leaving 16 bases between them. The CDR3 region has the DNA TGTGCCAGCAGCTTAACGTTAGGGGGAGGGGAATACAATGAGCAGTTCTTC. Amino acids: CASSLTLGGGEYNEQFF.

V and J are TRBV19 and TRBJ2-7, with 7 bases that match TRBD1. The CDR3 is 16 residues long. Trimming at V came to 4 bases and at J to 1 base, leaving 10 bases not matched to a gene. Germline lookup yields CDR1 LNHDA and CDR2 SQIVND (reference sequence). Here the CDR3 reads CASSTPRTGLSYEQYF. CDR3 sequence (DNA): TGTGCCAGTAGTACCCCTCGGACAGGATTATCCTACGAGCAGTACTTC.

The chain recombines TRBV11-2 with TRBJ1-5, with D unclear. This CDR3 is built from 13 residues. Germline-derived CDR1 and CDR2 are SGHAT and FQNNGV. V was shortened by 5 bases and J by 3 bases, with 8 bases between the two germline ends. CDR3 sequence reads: CASSRWTNQPQHF. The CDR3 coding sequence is TGTGCCAGCAGCCGGTGGACCAATCAGCCCCAGCATTTT.

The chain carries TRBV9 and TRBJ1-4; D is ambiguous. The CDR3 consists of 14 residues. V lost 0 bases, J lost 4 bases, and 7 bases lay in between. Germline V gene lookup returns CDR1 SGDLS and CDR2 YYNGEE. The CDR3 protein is CASSVGVYNEKLFF. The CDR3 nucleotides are TGTGCCAGCAGCGTAGGAGTGTATAATGAAAAACTGTTTTTT.

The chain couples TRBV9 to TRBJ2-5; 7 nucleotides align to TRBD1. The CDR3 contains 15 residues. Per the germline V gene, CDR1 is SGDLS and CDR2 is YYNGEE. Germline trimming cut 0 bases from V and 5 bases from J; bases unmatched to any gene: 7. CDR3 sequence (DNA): TGTGCCAGCAGCGTAGACACAGGGGATTGGGAGACCCAGTACTTC. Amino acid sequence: CASSVDTGDWETQYF.

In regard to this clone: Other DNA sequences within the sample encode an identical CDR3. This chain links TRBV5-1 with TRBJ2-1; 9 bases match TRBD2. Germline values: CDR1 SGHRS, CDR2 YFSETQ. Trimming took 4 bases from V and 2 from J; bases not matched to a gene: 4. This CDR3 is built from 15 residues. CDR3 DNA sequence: TGCGCCAGCAGCCCGGGACTAGCCACCTACAATGAGCAGTTCTTC. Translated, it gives CASSPGLATYNEQFF. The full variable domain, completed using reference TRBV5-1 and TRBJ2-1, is KAGVTQTPRYLIKTRGQQVTLSCSPISGHRSVSWYQQTPGQGLQFLFEYFSETQRNKGNFPGRFSGRQFSNSRSEMNVSTLELGDSALYLCASSPGLATYNEQFFGPGTRLTVL.

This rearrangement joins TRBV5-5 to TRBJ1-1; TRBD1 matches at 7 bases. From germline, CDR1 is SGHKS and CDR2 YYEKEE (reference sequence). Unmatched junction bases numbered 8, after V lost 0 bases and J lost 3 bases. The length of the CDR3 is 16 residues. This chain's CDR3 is CASSLGPQGGDTEAFF. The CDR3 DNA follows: TGTGCCAGCAGCTTGGGCCCCCAGGGGGGGGACACTGAAGCTTTCTTT.

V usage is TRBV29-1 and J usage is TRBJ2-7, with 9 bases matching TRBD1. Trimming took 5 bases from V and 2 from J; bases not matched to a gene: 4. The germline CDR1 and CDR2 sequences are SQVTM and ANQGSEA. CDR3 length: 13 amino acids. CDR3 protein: CSVTGTGTYEQYF. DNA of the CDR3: TGCAGCGTTACCGGGACAGGGACCTACGAGCAGTACTTC.

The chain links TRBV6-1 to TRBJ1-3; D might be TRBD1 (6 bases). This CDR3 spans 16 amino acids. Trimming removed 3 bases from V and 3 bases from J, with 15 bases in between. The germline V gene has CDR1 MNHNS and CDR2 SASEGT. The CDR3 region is CASSDRGTPLGNTIYF. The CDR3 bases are TGTGCCAGCAGTGACCGTGGGACACCCCTTGGAAACACCATATATTTT.

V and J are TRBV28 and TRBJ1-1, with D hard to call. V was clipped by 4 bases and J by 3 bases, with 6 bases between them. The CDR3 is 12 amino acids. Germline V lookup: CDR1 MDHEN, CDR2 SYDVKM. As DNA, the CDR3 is TGTGCCAGCAGTTCGGCGTACACTGAAGCTTTCTTT. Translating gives CASSSAYTEAFF. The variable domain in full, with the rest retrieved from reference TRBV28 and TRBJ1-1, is DVKVTQSSRYLVKRTGEKVFLECVQDMDHENMFWYRQDPGLGLRLIYFSYDVKMKEKGDIPEGYSVSREKKERFSLILESASTNQTSMYLCASSSAYTEAFFGQGTRLTVV.

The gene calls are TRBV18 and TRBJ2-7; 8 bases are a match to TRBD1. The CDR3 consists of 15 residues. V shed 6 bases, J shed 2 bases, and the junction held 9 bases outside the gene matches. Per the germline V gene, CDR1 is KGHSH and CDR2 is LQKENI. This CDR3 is CASSPGQGAPYEQYF. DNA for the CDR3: TGTGCCAGCTCCCCCGGACAGGGTGCGCCCTACGAGCAGTACTTC.

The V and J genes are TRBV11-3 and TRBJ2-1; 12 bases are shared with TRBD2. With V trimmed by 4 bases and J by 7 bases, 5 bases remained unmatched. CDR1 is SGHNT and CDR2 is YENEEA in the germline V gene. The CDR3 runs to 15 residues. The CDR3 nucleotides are TGTGCCAGCAGCTCGACTAGCGGGAGATTGAATGAGCAGTTCTTC. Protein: CASSSTSGRLNEQFF.

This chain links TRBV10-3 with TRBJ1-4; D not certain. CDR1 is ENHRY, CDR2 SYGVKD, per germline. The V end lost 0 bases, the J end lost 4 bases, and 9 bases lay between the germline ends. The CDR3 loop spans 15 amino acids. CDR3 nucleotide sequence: TGTGCCATCAGTGAGTCAGGGAGCCTTAATGAAAAACTGTTTTTT. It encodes CAISESGSLNEKLFF.

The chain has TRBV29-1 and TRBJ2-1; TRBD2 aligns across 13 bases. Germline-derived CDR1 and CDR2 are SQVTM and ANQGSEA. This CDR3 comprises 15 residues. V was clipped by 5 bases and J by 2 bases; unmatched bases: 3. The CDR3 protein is CSVLGLAGPYNEQFF. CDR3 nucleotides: TGCAGCGTTCTGGGACTAGCGGGACCCTACAATGAGCAGTTCTTC.

CDR3 in amino acids: CASSPLTGGSTGELFF. CDR3 in DNA: TGTGCCAGCTCACCACTGACAGGGGGTAGCACCGGGGAGCTGTTTTTT. The chain links TRBV18 to TRBJ2-2, with 9 bases that match TRBD1. This CDR3 is built from 16 residues. The trim removed 1 base at V and 4 bases at J, leaving 4 bases unmatched. Germline V lookup: CDR1 KGHSH, CDR2 LQKENI.

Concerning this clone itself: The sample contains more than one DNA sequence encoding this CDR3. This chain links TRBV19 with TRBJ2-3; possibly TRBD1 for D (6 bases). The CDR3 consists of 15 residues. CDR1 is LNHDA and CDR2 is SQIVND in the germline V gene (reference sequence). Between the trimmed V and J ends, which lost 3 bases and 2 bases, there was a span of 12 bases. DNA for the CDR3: TGTGCCAGTAGTATCCGGGACACCTCCACAGATACGCAGTATTTT. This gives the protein CASSIRDTSTDTQYF.

The CDR3 DNA sequence: TGCGCCAGCAGCCGATTGGGATCTGGGGATGGCTACACCTTC. The encoded protein is CASSRLGSGDGYTF. The chain recombines TRBV4-3 with TRBJ1-2, with D hard to call. The CDR3 contains 14 residues. Trimming pared 4 bases from V and 6 bases from J, leaving 15 bases between. CDR1 and CDR2 (germline): LGHNA, YSLEER.

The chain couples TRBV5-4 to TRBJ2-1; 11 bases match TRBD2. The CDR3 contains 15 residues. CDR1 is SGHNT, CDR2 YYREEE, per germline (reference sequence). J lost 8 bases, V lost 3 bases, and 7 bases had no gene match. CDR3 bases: TGTGCCAGCAGCTCCGGGACTAGCGGAAGCGATGAGCAGTTCTTC. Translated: CASSSGTSGSDEQFF.

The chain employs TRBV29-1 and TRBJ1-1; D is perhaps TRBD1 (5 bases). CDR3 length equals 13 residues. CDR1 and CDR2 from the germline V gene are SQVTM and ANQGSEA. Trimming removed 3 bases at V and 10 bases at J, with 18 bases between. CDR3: CSVEATGEGGAFF. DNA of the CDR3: TGCAGCGTTGAGGCCACAGGTGAAGGCGGAGCTTTCTTT.